The 26 T cell receptor beta chains below all came from one sample that was sequenced in a study of OX40 agonist ivuxolimab in advanced cancers. Produced via immunoSEQ multiplex PCR; TCRdb's table is partial and in-frame only. This sample has 80,000 to 100,000 clones, with roughly 94% found just once. This specimen was CD4+ or CD8+ T cells sorted from blood, taken in a trial of the OX40 agonist ivuxolimab. These receptors all stem from an adult with an advanced solid tumor such as melanoma, head and neck, liver or kidney cancer.

The chain is built from TRBV30 and TRBJ2-7, with 12 bases fitting TRBD1. The CDR3 sequence is 15 residues long. The V gene's germline CDR1 is GTSNPN and CDR2 SVGIG (reference sequence). V lost 4 bases and J lost 3; bases outside the gene matches: 7. In DNA, the CDR3 is TGTGCCTGGACTGGCGGGACAGGGGGCAACTACGAGCAGTACTTC. This encodes CAWTGGTGGNYEQYF.

Notes on this clone: Distinct nucleotide sequences in the sample also encode this CDR3. The chain joins TRBV27 to TRBJ2-2; D may be TRBD2 (5 bases). CDR1 and CDR2 (germline): MNHEY, SMNVEV (reference sequence). Trimming took 1 base from V and 6 from J, leaving 6 bases between them. There are 13 residues in the CDR3. Here the CDR3 DNA reads TGTGCCAGCAGTTTATTGGGAGCCGGGGAGCTGTTTTTT. Its translation is CASSLLGAGELFF.

This chain joins TRBV13 and TRBJ2-6; D remains ambiguous. The CDR3 spans 14 residues. Germline CDR1 is PRHDT and CDR2 is FYEKMQ (reference sequence). Trimming stripped 0 bases from V and 2 bases from J, with 2 bases between. CDR3 nucleotides: TGTGCCAGCAGCTTAGGGGCTGGGGCCAACGTCCTGACTTTC. The encoded protein is CASSLGAGANVLTF.

This clone was seen a single time. The V gene is TRBV6-1, the J gene TRBJ1-1; D might be TRBD1 (5 bases). Per the germline V gene, CDR1 is MNHNS and CDR2 is SASEGT. V shed 10 bases and J shed 4 bases, with 10 bases lying between them. This CDR3 spans 11 amino acids. CDR3 DNA: TGTGCCACCGTGAGGGGCACTGAAGCTTTCTTT. Its protein is CATVRGTEAFF.

This clone was detected once. The V gene is TRBV10-1, the J gene TRBJ1-1; possible D gene TRBD1, 6 bases. This CDR3 contains 15 residues. V gave up 0 bases and J gave up 7 bases, with 15 bases separating them. Germline V gene lookup returns CDR1 WNHNN and CDR2 SYGVQD (reference sequence). CDR3 amino acids: CASSESGTPRGEAFF. The CDR3, as DNA: TGCGCCAGCAGTGAGTCGGGGACACCGAGGGGTGAAGCTTTCTTT.

The chain employs TRBV6-5 and TRBJ2-7, with D unclear. Trimming removed 0 bases at V and 3 bases at J, with 12 bases between. Germline assignment: CDR1 MNHEY and CDR2 SVGAGI. CDR3 length: 15 residues. Here the CDR3 DNA reads TGTGCCAGCAGTTACTCGAGCGCAGGATTCTACGAGCAGTACTTC. Protein: CASSYSSAGFYEQYF.

This clone was recorded only once. The V call is TRBV13, the J call TRBJ2-2, with D unclear. This CDR3 is built from 12 residues. V was trimmed by 5 bases and J by 8 bases, leaving 9 bases between them. The germline gives CDR1 PRHDT, CDR2 FYEKMQ (reference sequence). CDR3 amino acids: CASSPSKGELFF. CDR3 sequence (DNA): TGTGCCAGCAGCCCTAGTAAGGGGGAGCTGTTTTTT.

This clone was recorded only once. The chain employs TRBV27 and TRBJ2-1; D possibly corresponds to TRBD2 (5 bases). Deletions cut 7 bases from V and 8 bases from J, with 15 bases between. CDR1 and CDR2 from the germline V gene are MNHEY and SMNVEV (reference sequence). The CDR3 is made up of 13 amino acids. The CDR3 protein is CASTSTRYHEQFF. The CDR3 nucleotides are TGTGCCAGCACCTCCACTAGATACCATGAGCAGTTCTTC.

V usage is TRBV4-3 and J usage is TRBJ2-2, with TRBD2 matching over 10 bases. V was clipped by 0 bases and J by 6 bases; unmatched bases: 4. The CDR3 consists of 16 residues. Germline CDR1 reads LGHNA; CDR2 reads YSLEER. This chain's CDR3 is CASSQDHSGGAGELFF. DNA for the CDR3: TGCGCCAGCAGCCAAGATCACAGCGGGGGGGCCGGGGAGCTGTTTTTT.

The V and J genes are TRBV27 and TRBJ2-1; D ambiguous. Germline V lookup: CDR1 MNHEY, CDR2 SMNVEV (reference sequence). CDR3 length: 12 residues. V was cut by 3 bases and J by 6 bases, with 6 bases left in between. CDR3 sequence reads: CASSFSANEQFF. The CDR3 DNA is TGTGCCAGCAGTTTTAGTGCCAATGAGCAGTTCTTC.

V and J are TRBV7-2 and TRBJ1-6; no clear D. The CDR3 covers 16 residues. V was pared by 1 base and J by 4 bases, with 11 bases between. Germline lookup yields CDR1 SGHTA and CDR2 FQGNSA. In DNA, the CDR3 is TGTGCCAGCAGCTTAGAGGTGACTCAGTATAATTCACCCCTCCACTTT. This encodes CASSLEVTQYNSPLHF. Full variable domain (missing parts from reference TRBV7-2 and TRBJ1-6): GAGVSQSPSNKVTEKGKDVELRCDPISGHTALYWYRQSLGQGLEFLIYFQGNSAPDKSGLPSDRFSAERTGGSVSTLTIQRTQQEDSAVYLCASSLEVTQYNSPLHFGNGTRLTVT.

Concerning this clone itself: Other DNA sequences in this specimen translate into the identical CDR3. The chain carries TRBV15 and TRBJ1-4, with D unclear. Germline-derived CDR1 and CDR2 are LNHNV and YYDKDF (reference sequence). V dropped 0 bases and J dropped 5 bases, with 10 bases sitting between them. The CDR3 is made up of 15 amino acids. This CDR3 reads CATSRESSSNEKLFF. CDR3 DNA: TGTGCCACCAGCAGAGAGAGTAGCTCAAATGAAAAACTGTTTTTT.

The J gene is TRBJ2-3, the V gene TRBV20-1; D unclear. The ends were cut back, 7 bases at V and 15 bases at J, with 11 bases in the middle. The CDR3 loop spans 8 amino acids. Germline V gene sequence: CDR1 DFQATT, CDR2 SNEGSKA (reference sequence). DNA of the CDR3: TGCAGTGTTAGCCCCCGATATTTT. This sequence encodes CSVSPRYF.

V is TRBV19 and J is TRBJ1-5, with D hard to call. This CDR3 has 15 residues. Trimming shortened V by 3 bases and J by 5 bases, and 14 bases separated the two germline ends. Looked up from germline, CDR1 is LNHDA and CDR2 is SQIVND (reference sequence). The CDR3 region is CASSIFRSSDQPQHF. CDR3 bases: TGTGCCAGTAGTATTTTCAGGTCGTCGGATCAGCCCCAGCATTTT.

The count of this clone is one. This chain links TRBV5-1 with TRBJ2-7, with TRBD1 matching 12 bases. Per germline, CDR1 SGHRS and CDR2 YFSETQ. V was clipped by 4 bases and J by 4 bases; unmatched bases: 9. The CDR3 is 16 residues long. The CDR3 spells CASSALRDRGQYEQYF. The CDR3 nucleotides are TGCGCCAGCAGCGCTCTCCGGGACAGGGGGCAGTACGAGCAGTACTTC. Looking up the rest from reference TRBV5-1 and TRBJ2-7 gives the full variable domain: KAGVTQTPRYLIKTRGQQVTLSCSPISGHRSVSWYQQTPGQGLQFLFEYFSETQRNKGNFPGRFSGRQFSNSRSEMNVSTLELGDSALYLCASSALRDRGQYEQYFGPGTRLTVT.

The chain has TRBV5-6 and TRBJ2-7, with D maybe TRBD1 (6 bases). The germline V gene has CDR1 SGHDT and CDR2 YYEEEE. The CDR3 spans 16 residues. Trimming shortened V by 3 bases and J by 5 bases, and 21 bases separated the two germline ends. Written as DNA, the CDR3 is TGTGCCAGCAGCTACGGACAGTCAAGGACGGGGAACGAGCAGTACTTC. Its translation: CASSYGQSRTGNEQYF. Supplemented by reference TRBV5-6 and TRBJ2-7, the full variable domain reads DAGVTQSPTHLIKTRGQQVTLRCSPKSGHDTVSWYQQALGQGPQFIFQYYEEEERQRGNFPDRFSGHQFPNYSSELNVNALLLGDSALYLCASSYGQSRTGNEQYFGPGTRLTVT.

This sequence joins TRBV27 and TRBJ1-2; perhaps TRBD1 as D (5 bases). V lost 4 bases, J lost 4 bases, and 13 bases lay in between. This CDR3 contains 14 residues. The V gene's germline CDR1 is MNHEY and CDR2 SMNVEV (reference sequence). CDR3 coding DNA: TGTGCCAGCAGTTGGGGGTGGGGCAGCTATGGCTACACCTTC. Protein product: CASSWGWGSYGYTF.

This clone was found a few times. The chain joins TRBV30 to TRBJ1-1, with D unclear. The CDR3 sequence is 13 residues long. Germline values: CDR1 GTSNPN, CDR2 SVGIG (reference sequence). With 2 bases removed from V and 2 bases from J, the gap between germline ends came to 9 bases. DNA for the CDR3: TGTGCCTGGAGTCCAGGTGACAACACTGAAGCTTTCTTT. It translates to CAWSPGDNTEAFF.

The chain recombines TRBV6-1 with TRBJ2-7; D is unclear. This CDR3 contains 14 residues. Germline values: CDR1 MNHNS, CDR2 SASEGT. The V gene lost 1 base and the J gene lost 2 bases, with 9 bases spanning the gap. CDR3 amino acids: CASSEGQRAYEQYF. The CDR3, as DNA: TGTGCCAGCAGTGAAGGGCAGAGAGCCTACGAGCAGTACTTC.

J is TRBJ2-3 and V is TRBV29-1, with 7 bases identical to TRBD2. Germline CDR1 and CDR2: SQVTM and ANQGSEA. V shed 6 bases, J shed 6 bases, and the junction held 15 bases outside the gene matches. The length of the CDR3 is 15 residues. CDR3: CSVAGTIEEADTQYF. In DNA, the CDR3 is TGCAGCGTCGCCGGGACTATTGAAGAGGCGGATACGCAGTATTTT.

The chain combines TRBV11-2 with TRBJ2-3; D gene uncertain. There are 12 residues in the CDR3. Germline V lookup: CDR1 SGHAT, CDR2 FQNNGV. Trimming took off 3 bases at V and 2 bases at J, with 3 bases between the two ends. Written as DNA, the CDR3 is TGTGCCAGCAGCTTTAACACAGATACGCAGTATTTT. It is translated as CASSFNTDTQYF.

J is TRBJ2-1 and V is TRBV19, with 12 nucleotides matching TRBD2. Germline assignment: CDR1 LNHDA and CDR2 SQIVND (reference sequence). The CDR3 spans 18 residues. Trimming removed 4 bases from V and 4 bases from J; junction bases left unmatched: 11. The CDR3 DNA reads TGTGCCAGTAGTACCTTTCCTAGCGGGAGGGCAACGTACAATGAGCAGTTCTTC. Encoded protein: CASSTFPSGRATYNEQFF.

This rearrangement joins TRBV4-1 to TRBJ1-2; 12 positions match TRBD1. The germline V gene encodes CDR1 MGHRA and CDR2 YSYEKL. The junction had 11 bases not matched to a gene; V was cut back by 4 bases and J by 2 bases. The CDR3 contains 18 residues. This CDR3 reads CASSPVPGQGARNYGYTF. As DNA, the CDR3 is TGCGCCAGCAGCCCCGTCCCGGGACAGGGGGCGCGGAACTATGGCTACACCTTC.

The rearrangement uses TRBV5-8 and TRBJ2-7, with 9 positions matching TRBD1. Germline loops: CDR1 SGHTS, CDR2 YDEGEE. The CDR3 sequence is 16 residues long. The junction had 7 bases not matched to a gene; V was cut back by 2 bases and J by 1 base. The CDR3 is CASSFLGQGSSYEQYF. The CDR3 DNA is TGTGCCAGCAGCTTTTTGGGACAGGGAAGTTCCTACGAGCAGTACTTC.

This clone was seen once. The chain is built from TRBV11-2 and TRBJ2-5; D uncertain. The V end lost 6 bases, the J end lost 1 base, and 6 bases lay between the germline ends. This CDR3 region has 12 residues. Germline values: CDR1 SGHAT, CDR2 FQNNGV. The CDR3 loop is CASRSLQETQYF. Written as DNA, the CDR3 is TGTGCCAGCAGGTCCCTCCAAGAGACCCAGTACTTC.

This sequence joins TRBV5-6 and TRBJ2-7, with D hard to call. Trimming cost V 0 bases and J 3 bases, with 10 bases left between them. The CDR3 extends over 14 amino acids. Germline values: CDR1 SGHDT, CDR2 YYEEEE. CDR3: CASSLGRAFYEQYF. The DNA for the CDR3 is TGTGCCAGCAGCTTGGGACGGGCCTTCTACGAGCAGTACTTC.